This TCR beta chain was profiled in a study of T cells in Graves' hyperthyroidism and ophthalmopathy. Turning to this clonotype: Antigen: not known. A read error is possible here, since a much larger clone lies one base away.

Amplification yielded TCR beta CDR3 regions, with RNA transcripts as the source. First-round RT-PCR with HTBI primers amplified the TCR CDR3 region. TCRdb re-derived calls from the multiplex PCR reads in MiXCR, one entry per CDR3 protein. This table has 500,000 or so distinct CDR3 sequences, approximately 17% appearing once. General observations from the study: Expanded thyroid clonotypes (above 0.001) were mostly also found in blood.

Germline V gene data show CDR1 as DFQATT and CDR2 as SNEGSKA (reference sequence). V lost 1 base to trimming and J lost 4 bases, with 13 bases between them. The CDR3 contains 14 residues. Sequences were obtained from blood. The TCR was taken from a woman under 30 with Graves' ophthalmopathy. This chain connects TRBV20-1 to TRBJ1-1, with D possibly TRBD1 on 6 matching bases. CDR3 in amino acids: CSARVRQVSTEAFF. The CDR3 coding sequence is TGCAGTGCTAGAGTAAGACAGGTGAGCACTGAAGCTTTCTTT.